This record concerns one T cell receptor (beta chain) sequence. Profiling relied on immunoSEQ multiplex PCR, and the TCRdb table lists in-frame clones only, not all of them. Of around 350,000 clones in the sample, over 70% were seen once. The data stem from a study of shared clonotypes between healthy human individuals. Study-wide background: Aged between 18 and 49, the donors were a couple of women and a few men.

HIV-negative, healthy adults without recent acute infections or vaccinations were the donors. This CDR3 comprises 20 residues. V lost 3 bases to trimming and J lost 7 bases; unmatched junction nucleotides: 18. Germline values: CDR1 SNHLY, CDR2 FYNNEI. The gene calls are TRBV2 and TRBJ2-5; TRBD2 aligns across 15 bases. The TCR comes from a man aged 30 to 39 in good health. The sequenced sample was memory CD4+ T cells sorted from blood. Subset in this sample: CD45RA-negative fraction. The CDR3 nucleotides read TGTGCCAGCAGTGAGGTCACTTGGAAGAGGACTAGCGGGAGGGGAGTGACCCAGTACTTC. It is translated as CASSEVTWKRTSGRGVTQYF.